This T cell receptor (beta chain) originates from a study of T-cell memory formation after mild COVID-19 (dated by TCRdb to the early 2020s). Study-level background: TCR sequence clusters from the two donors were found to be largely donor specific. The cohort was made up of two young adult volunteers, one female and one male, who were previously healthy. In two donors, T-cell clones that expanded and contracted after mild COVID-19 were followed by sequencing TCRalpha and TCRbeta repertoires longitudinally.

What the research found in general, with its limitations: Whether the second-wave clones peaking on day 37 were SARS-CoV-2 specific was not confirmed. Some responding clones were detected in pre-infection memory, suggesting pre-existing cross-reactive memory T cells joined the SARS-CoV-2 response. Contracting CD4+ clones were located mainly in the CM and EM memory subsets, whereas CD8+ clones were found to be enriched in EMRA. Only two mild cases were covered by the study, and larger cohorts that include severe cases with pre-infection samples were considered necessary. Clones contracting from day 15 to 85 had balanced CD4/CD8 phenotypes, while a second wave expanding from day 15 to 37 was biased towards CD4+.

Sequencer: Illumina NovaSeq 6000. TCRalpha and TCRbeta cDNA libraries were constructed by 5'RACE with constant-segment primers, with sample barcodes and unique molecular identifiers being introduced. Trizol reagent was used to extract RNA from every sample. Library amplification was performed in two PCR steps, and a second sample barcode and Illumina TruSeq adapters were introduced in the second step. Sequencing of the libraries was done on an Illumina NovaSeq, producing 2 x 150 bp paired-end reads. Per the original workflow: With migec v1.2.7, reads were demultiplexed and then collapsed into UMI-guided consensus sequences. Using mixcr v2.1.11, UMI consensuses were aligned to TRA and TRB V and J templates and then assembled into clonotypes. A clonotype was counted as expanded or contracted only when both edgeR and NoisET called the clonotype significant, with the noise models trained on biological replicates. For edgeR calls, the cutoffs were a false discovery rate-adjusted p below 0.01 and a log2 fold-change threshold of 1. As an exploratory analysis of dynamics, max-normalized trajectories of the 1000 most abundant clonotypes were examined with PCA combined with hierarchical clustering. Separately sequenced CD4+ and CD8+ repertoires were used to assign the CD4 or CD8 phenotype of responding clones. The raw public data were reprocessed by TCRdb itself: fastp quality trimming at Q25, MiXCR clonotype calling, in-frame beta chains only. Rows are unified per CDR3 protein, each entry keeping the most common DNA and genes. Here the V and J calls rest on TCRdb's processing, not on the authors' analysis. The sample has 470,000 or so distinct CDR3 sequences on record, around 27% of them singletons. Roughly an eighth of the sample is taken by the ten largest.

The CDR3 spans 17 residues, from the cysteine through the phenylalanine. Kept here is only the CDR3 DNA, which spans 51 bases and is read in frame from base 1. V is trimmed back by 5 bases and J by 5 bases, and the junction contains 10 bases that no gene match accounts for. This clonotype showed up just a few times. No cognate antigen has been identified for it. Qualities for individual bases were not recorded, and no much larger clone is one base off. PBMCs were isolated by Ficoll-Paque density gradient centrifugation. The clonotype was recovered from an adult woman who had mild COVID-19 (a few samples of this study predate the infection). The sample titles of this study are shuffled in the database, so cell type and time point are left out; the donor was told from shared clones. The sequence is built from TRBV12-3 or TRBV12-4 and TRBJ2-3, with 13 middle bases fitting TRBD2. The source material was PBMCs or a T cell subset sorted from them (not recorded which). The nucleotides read TGTGCCAGCAGTCCCGGACTAGCGGGAGACGTGGAAGATACGCAGTATTTT. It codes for CASSPGLAGDVEDTQYF.